Below are 23 T cell receptor beta chains sequenced from a single sample in a study of Ad26.COV2.S vaccination and SARS-CoV-2 variants. Treatment indicated: roughly 18 received Ad26.COV2.S at low or high dose, single or two shots; 5 received placebo; per-sample allocation not given. The investigators took samples on day 63 after the first vaccine or placebo injection. This table comes from immunoSEQ multiplex PCR, and its TCRdb copy is limited to in-frame clones, with some not included. The repertoire holds approximately 480,000 clones, with 87% as singletons. Sequencing used peripheral blood, obtained in a trial of Ad26.COV2.S vaccine versus placebo. These TCRs come from a person between 18 and 59 years old who received the Ad26.COV2.S COVID-19 vaccine or a placebo.

V gene TRBV11-1 combines with J gene TRBJ2-1; TRBD2 agrees at 9 bases. The CDR3 sequence is 14 residues long. J was trimmed by 8 bases and V by 4 bases; bases with no gene match: 6. CDR1 is SGHAT and CDR2 is FQDESV in the germline V gene (reference sequence). The CDR3 region is CASSSQTSGDEQFF. In DNA form, the CDR3 reads TGTGCCAGCAGCTCACAGACTAGCGGCGATGAGCAGTTCTTC.

The V call is TRBV27, the J call TRBJ2-7; 9 bases line up with TRBD1. The germline gives CDR1 MNHEY, CDR2 SMNVEV (reference sequence). The CDR3 totals 14 residues. V shed 2 bases and J 9 bases; nucleotides not matched to a gene: 8. In DNA form, the CDR3 reads TGTGCCAGCAGTTTAGAACAGGGGGCAGGTGGGCAGTACTTC. Translation: CASSLEQGAGGQYF.

This clone was counted between two and nine times. This chain connects TRBV7-9 to TRBJ1-5, with a possible D match to TRBD1 (6 bases). V was cut by 1 base and J by 4 bases, with 8 bases left in between. The CDR3 length is 14 residues. Germline-derived CDR1 and CDR2 are SEHNR and FQNEAQ (reference sequence). CDR3 amino acids: CASSLGTENQPQHF. DNA of the CDR3: TGTGCCAGCAGCTTAGGGACAGAAAATCAGCCCCAGCATTTT.

This clone was counted ten times or more. J is TRBJ1-5 and V is TRBV18, with no clear D. The CDR3 sequence is 14 residues long. Germline assignment: CDR1 KGHSH and CDR2 LQKENI. The ends were cut back, 6 bases at V and 2 bases at J, with 11 bases in the middle. In nucleotides, the CDR3 is TGTGCCAGCTCCCCAGCGTCTGGCAATCAGCCCCAGCATTTT. Translated, it gives CASSPASGNQPQHF.

The chain recombines TRBV5-8 with TRBJ2-3; D not resolved. CDR3 length: 14 residues. Germline V lookup: CDR1 SGHTS, CDR2 YDEGEE. V lost 0 bases, J lost 2 bases, and 7 bases lay in between. The CDR3: CASSLVLFTDTQYF. DNA for the CDR3: TGTGCCAGCAGCTTGGTTCTCTTCACAGATACGCAGTATTTT.

The chain has TRBV7-2 and TRBJ2-3, with TRBD1 matching over 8 bases. This CDR3 has 16 amino acids. Germline V CDR1 and CDR2: SGHTA, FQGNSA. V dropped 1 base and J dropped 7; count of bases not matched to a gene: 10. The CDR3: CASSLVGTGVSHTQYF. CDR3 coding DNA: TGTGCCAGCAGCTTAGTGGGGACAGGAGTTTCCCATACGCAGTATTTT.

This clone showed up just a few times. The rearrangement links TRBV2 to TRBJ1-2, with 7 bases matching TRBD1. V shed 5 bases and J 4 bases; nucleotides not matched to a gene: 4. CDR1 and CDR2 (germline): SNHLY, FYNNEI. The CDR3 length is 13 residues. CDR3 sequence reads: CASSPGTVYGYTF. The CDR3 DNA sequence: TGTGCCAGCAGTCCCGGGACAGTCTATGGCTACACCTTC.

CDR3: CASSPRGQGSVEAFF. The CDR3 DNA is TGTGCCAGTAGTCCAAGGGGACAGGGTTCGGTTGAAGCTTTCTTT. The chain recombines TRBV19 with TRBJ1-1, with 9 bases fitting TRBD1. After removal of 5 bases from V and 7 bases from J, the junction contained 11 bases not matched to a gene. The CDR3 is made up of 15 amino acids. Germline assignment: CDR1 LNHDA and CDR2 SQIVND (reference sequence).

A few counts support this clone. The V and J genes are TRBV28 and TRBJ2-7, with D possibly matching TRBD2 (5 bases). Germline assignment: CDR1 MDHEN and CDR2 SYDVKM. The V and J ends lost 2 bases and 8 bases respectively, with 16 bases between them. CDR3 length: 14 residues. CDR3 nucleotides: TGTGCCAGCAGTTTAATCGGACTCAACATCCAGCAGTACTTC. Translated: CASSLIGLNIQQYF.

The chain couples TRBV4-3 to TRBJ1-2, with TRBD1 matching over 8 bases. Germline-derived CDR1 and CDR2 are LGHNA and YSLEER. V dropped 0 bases and J dropped 8; count of bases not matched to a gene: 8. This CDR3 has 15 amino acids. The CDR3: CASSQDIRGRGGYTF. CDR3 DNA sequence: TGCGCCAGCAGCCAAGATATCAGGGGGCGCGGAGGCTACACCTTC.

The chain employs TRBV7-8 and TRBJ2-7; D could derive from TRBD1 or TRBD2 (5 bases each). Trimming stripped 5 bases from V and 6 bases from J, with 20 bases between. The CDR3 extends over 15 amino acids. The V gene's germline CDR1 is SGHVS and CDR2 FQNEAQ. The chain's CDR3 is CASSQEGLLRGEQYF. The DNA for the CDR3 is TGTGCCAGCAGCCAAGAGGGTCTTCTAAGGGGCGAGCAGTACTTC.

For the CDR3, the DNA is TGCGCCAGCAGCTTTTTGGGACTAGTTGGCGATGAGCAGTTCTTC. This encodes CASSFLGLVGDEQFF. This rearrangement joins TRBV5-1 to TRBJ2-1, with 8 nucleotides matching TRBD2. There are 15 residues in the CDR3. Trimming at V came to 2 bases and at J to 8 bases, leaving 9 bases not matched to a gene. Germline CDR1 and CDR2: SGHRS and YFSETQ.

This chain uses TRBV6-5 with TRBJ2-7; D uncertain. Trimming pared 6 bases from V and 3 bases from J, leaving 18 bases between. The CDR3 length is 15 residues. The germline CDR1 and CDR2 sequences are MNHEY and SVGAGI. CDR3 protein: CASSPTDGDGYEQYF. For the CDR3, the DNA is TGTGCCAGCAGCCCCACCGACGGAGACGGCTACGAGCAGTACTTC.

This clone was counted between two and nine times. This rearrangement joins TRBV24-1 to TRBJ1-1; D is unresolved. Deletions cut 7 bases from V and 2 bases from J, with 7 bases between. This CDR3 has 12 amino acids. Germline V lookup: CDR1 KGHDR, CDR2 SFDVKD. CDR3 region: CATRDSNTEAFF. The CDR3 nucleotides are TGTGCCACCAGGGACTCCAACACTGAAGCTTTCTTT.

V and J are TRBV30 and TRBJ2-1; 8 bases are a match to TRBD2. This CDR3 region has 14 residues. J gave up 7 bases and V 2 bases, and 7 bases lay outside the gene matches. The germline V gene has CDR1 GTSNPN and CDR2 SVGIG (reference sequence). CDR3 nucleotides: TGTGCCTGGAGTCGACTAGCGAGGGGTAATGAGCAGTTCTTC. Translation gives CAWSRLARGNEQFF.

This clone has a single count. The chain links TRBV11-2 to TRBJ2-3, with no clear D. V was clipped by 1 base and J by 0 bases, with 8 bases between them. Looked up from germline, CDR1 is SGHAT and CDR2 is FQNNGV. The CDR3 is 15 amino acids. CDR3 sequence (DNA): TGTGCCAGCAGCTTAGCTTCCTCAAGCACAGATACGCAGTATTTT. This gives the protein CASSLASSSTDTQYF.

The chain combines TRBV30 with TRBJ1-2; 10 bases agree with TRBD1. CDR3 length equals 14 residues. V shed 3 bases, J shed 3 bases, and the junction held 4 bases outside the gene matches. Germline V gives CDR1 GTSNPN, CDR2 SVGIG (reference sequence). CDR3 bases: TGTGCCTGGAGCCCGGACAGGGGGTACTATGGCTACACCTTC. Residues: CAWSPDRGYYGYTF.

The V and J genes are TRBV7-2 and TRBJ2-1; 9 bases match TRBD2. The germline V gene has CDR1 SGHTA and CDR2 FQGNSA. Trimming removed 5 bases from V and 4 bases from J; junction bases left unmatched: 12. The CDR3 has 17 amino acids. CDR3 in amino acids: CASSPGLATPPYNEQFF. Here the CDR3 DNA reads TGTGCCAGCAGCCCAGGACTAGCGACACCCCCTTACAATGAGCAGTTCTTC.

The genes are TRBV5-4 and TRBJ1-4, with no clear D. From germline, CDR1 is SGHNT and CDR2 YYREEE (reference sequence). Between the trimmed V and J ends, which lost 4 bases and 8 bases, there was a span of 12 bases. This CDR3 is 13 amino acids long. The CDR3 protein is CASSPELQEKLFF. Here the CDR3 DNA reads TGTGCCAGCAGCCCCGAGCTTCAGGAAAAACTGTTTTTT.

The chain joins TRBV5-6 to TRBJ1-3; D is undetermined. In germline, CDR1 is SGHDT, CDR2 YYEEEE. This CDR3 contains 16 residues. The germline V and J ends were trimmed by 6 bases and 0 bases, with 16 bases remaining between them. CDR3 DNA sequence: TGTGCCAGCACCACCTTTGCGGGCTCCTCTGGAAACACCATATATTTT. The encoded protein is CASTTFAGSSGNTIYF. Full variable domain (remainder filled in from reference TRBV5-6 and TRBJ1-3): DAGVTQSPTHLIKTRGQQVTLRCSPKSGHDTVSWYQQALGQGPQFIFQYYEEEERQRGNFPDRFSGHQFPNYSSELNVNALLLGDSALYLCASTTFAGSSGNTIYFGEGSWLTVV.

The chain links TRBV7-3 to TRBJ2-6, with D possibly TRBD1 on 5 matching bases. V dropped 5 bases and J dropped 0 bases, with 17 bases sitting between them. This CDR3 contains 18 residues. Germline V gene lookup returns CDR1 SGHTA and CDR2 FQGTGA. DNA for the CDR3: TGTGCCAGCAGCCCCAAGGCGAACAGGAGCTCTGGGGCCAACGTCCTGACTTTC. Translation gives CASSPKANRSSGANVLTF.

The rearrangement joins TRBV3-1 (or the pseudogene TRBV3-2) to TRBJ2-2; D not resolved. Germline assignment: CDR1 LGHDT and CDR2 YNNKEL (reference sequence). Trimming removed 4 bases from V and 5 bases from J, with 5 bases in between. The CDR3 spans 12 residues. CDR3 bases: TGTGCCAGCAGCCCCGAGACCGGGGAGCTGTTTTTT. As protein: CASSPETGELFF.

The chain employs TRBV6-5 and TRBJ2-5; D is unresolved. The CDR3 is 13 residues long. Trimming removed 3 bases at V and 2 bases at J, with 7 bases between. CDR1 is MNHEY, CDR2 SVGAGI, per germline. The CDR3 is CASSYTVQETQYF. The DNA of the CDR3 is TGTGCCAGCAGTTATACTGTTCAAGAGACCCAGTACTTC.